This TCR beta chain was sequenced in a study of shared clonotypes between healthy human individuals. The V gene's germline CDR1 is SGHNT and CDR2 YYREEE (reference sequence). The CDR3 has 15 residues. V trimming: 2 bases; J trimming: 3 bases; junction bases outside the gene matches: 1. This clone has at least ten counts. TCRdb's table, derived via immunoSEQ multiplex PCR, lists solely in-frame clones and lacks some. Here the sample spans some 96,000 clones, 40% to 55% being singletons. The chain recombines TRBV5-4 with TRBJ2-7, with 14 nucleotides matching TRBD2. The sequenced sample was PBMCs. This TCR was recovered from a woman aged 40 to 50 in good health. Some clones in this sample may be carry-over from other donors' samples. The CDR3 DNA sequence: TGTGCCAGCAGCTTTGGGACTAGCGGGAGCTACGAGCAGTACTTC. Amino acids: CASSFGTSGSYEQYF.